The clone carrying this T cell receptor (beta chain) was seen only a few times. Sequenced by immunoSEQ multiplex PCR; TCRdb stores in-frame clones only, minus some. There are 180,000 or so clones in the sample; roughly 85% occur only once, and 3.3% lies in the top ten. The source of the sample is a study of blood T cell repertoires in COVID-19. From germline, CDR1 is MNHEY and CDR2 SVGAGI. The CDR3 loop spans 14 amino acids. V gave up 4 bases and J gave up 5 bases, with 11 bases separating them. V is TRBV6-5 and J is TRBJ2-2; D call uncertain. The sequenced sample was peripheral blood. This sequence was found in a man between 60 and 75 years old with acute or convalescent COVID-19. The CDR3 region is CASSWSHGTGELFF. The CDR3 DNA reads TGTGCCAGCAGTTGGAGCCACGGGACCGGGGAGCTGTTTTTT.